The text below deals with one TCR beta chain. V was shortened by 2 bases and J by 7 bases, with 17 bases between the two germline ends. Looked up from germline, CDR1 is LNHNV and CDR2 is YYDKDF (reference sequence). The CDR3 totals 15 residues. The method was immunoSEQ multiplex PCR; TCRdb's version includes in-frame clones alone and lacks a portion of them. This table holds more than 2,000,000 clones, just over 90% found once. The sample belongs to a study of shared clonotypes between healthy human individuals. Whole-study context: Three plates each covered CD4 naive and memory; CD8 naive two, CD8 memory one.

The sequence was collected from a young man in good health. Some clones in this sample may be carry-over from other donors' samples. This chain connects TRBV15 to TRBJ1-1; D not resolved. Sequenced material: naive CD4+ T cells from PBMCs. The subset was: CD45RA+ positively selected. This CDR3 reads CATSRTPRARGEAFF. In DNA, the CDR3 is TGTGCCACCAGCAGAACCCCGCGGGCGCGGGGTGAAGCTTTCTTT.